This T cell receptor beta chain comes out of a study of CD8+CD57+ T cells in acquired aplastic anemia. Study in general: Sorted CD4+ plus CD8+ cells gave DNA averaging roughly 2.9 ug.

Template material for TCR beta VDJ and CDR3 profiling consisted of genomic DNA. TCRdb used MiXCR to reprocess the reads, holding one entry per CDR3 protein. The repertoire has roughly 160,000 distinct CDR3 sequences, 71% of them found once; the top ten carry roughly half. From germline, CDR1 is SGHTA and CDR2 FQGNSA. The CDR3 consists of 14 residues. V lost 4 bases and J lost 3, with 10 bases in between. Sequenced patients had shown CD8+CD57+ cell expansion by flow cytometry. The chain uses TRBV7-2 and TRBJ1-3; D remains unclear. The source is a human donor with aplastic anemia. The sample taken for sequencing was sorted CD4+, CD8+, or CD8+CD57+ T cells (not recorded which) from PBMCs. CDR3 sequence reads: CASSSLNYGNTIYF. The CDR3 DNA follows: TGTGCCAGCAGCTCACTGAACTATGGAAACACCATATATTTT.